The TCR beta chain under discussion was sequenced for a study of cytomegalovirus exposure and HLA in healthy donors. The overall study: A previous analysis identified about 110 million unique TCR beta sequences derived from 180 million or so T cells.

Study outcomes and limitations: Fewer N-insertions (relative to the approximately 700-donor mean) were reportedly seen in an Asian-associated ancestry cluster in a later analysis.

This clone occurred a few times. No antigen is known for it. Amplification used 60 Vbeta primers and 13 Jbeta primers. Some clones are missing from TCRdb's copy, which holds only in-frame ones; the method was immunoSEQ multiplex PCR. The table lists 90,000 to 130,000 clones, roughly four fifths of them singletons. The sequence came from a woman aged 30 to 39 in good health and CMV-seronegative. The sample was PBMCs.

The CDR3: CASRETGLLGYTF. In DNA, the CDR3 is TGTGCCAGCAGGGAAACAGGGCTCTTGGGCTACACCTTC. The chain joins TRBV27 to TRBJ1-2; TRBD1 might be the D (6 bases). The CDR3 covers 13 residues. The germline V gene has CDR1 MNHEY and CDR2 SMNVEV (reference sequence). V shed 6 bases and J shed 8 bases, with 16 bases lying between them.